Sequencing of this T cell receptor (beta chain) was carried out in a study of cytomegalovirus exposure and HLA in healthy donors. Trimming removed 1 base from V and 6 bases from J, with 12 bases in between. This CDR3 has 15 amino acids. Germline CDR1 reads KGHSH; CDR2 reads LQKENI. As regards this clone: Its target is unknown.

Broader study findings: Presence/absence analyses assumed roughly uniform sequencing depth across donors, which may not hold. In a later analysis, parvovirus B19, influenza, CMV and Epstein-Barr virus appeared linked to several top co-occurrence clusters. Most TCRs appeared rarely, but some public TCRs recurred in many donors. A later analysis linked around 15,000 TCR beta sequences to HLA alleles at 0.05 false discovery rate.

The PCR had 60 Vbeta and 13 Jbeta primers. Clones were read by immunoSEQ multiplex PCR, and TCRdb kept only the in-frame ones, dropping some. The sample has around 170,000 clones, around 86% seen once. The sequenced material came from PBMCs. This receptor was identified in a young woman in good health and CMV-seronegative. This chain uses TRBV18 with TRBJ2-2; a possible D gene is TRBD2 (6 bases). The CDR3 DNA follows: TGTGCCAGCTCACCACAAAGGGCGGGGCCCGGGGAGCTGTTTTTT. It is translated as CASSPQRAGPGELFF. Combining the CDR3 with reference TRBV18 and TRBJ2-2 gives the whole variable domain NAGVMQNPRHLVRRRGQEARLRCSPMKGHSHVYWYRQLPEEGLKFMVYLQKENIIDESGMPKERFSAEFPKEGPSILRIQQVVRGDSAAYFCASSPQRAGPGELFFGEGSRLTVL.